This TCR beta chain was recorded in a study of T-cell reconstitution after alpha-beta-depleted transplantation in children. General study points: Several hundred expanded graft clones reportedly gave rise to the alpha-beta T cells present about two months after transplant.

This sample's TCRbeta library carried unique molecular identifier barcodes. TCRdb itself ran the PCR reads through MiXCR, one entry per CDR3 protein. The sample lists hundreds of thousands of distinct CDR3 sequences; about a sixth were seen once. Germline V CDR1 and CDR2: LNHNV, YYDKDF (reference sequence). The V gene lost 0 bases and the J gene lost 4 bases, with 7 bases spanning the gap. This CDR3 has 14 amino acids. This clonotype occurred once. The antigen is unknown. The source of this sequence is a boy less than two years old who had a stem cell transplant for Wiskott-Aldrich syndrome, so the T cells may come from the graft donor. V and J are TRBV15 and TRBJ2-1, with D unresolved. The input for sequencing was PBMCs, mostly from graft donor cells, taken 360 days after TCRalphabeta/CD19-depleted stem cell transplant. Written as DNA, the CDR3 is TGTGCCACCAGCAGAGAGGGTATATACAATGAGCAGTTCTTC. It yields the protein CATSREGIYNEQFF.